The present entry profiles one T cell receptor beta chain with its context. Antigen: not known. The length of the CDR3 is 15 residues. Per the germline V gene, CDR1 is MNHEY and CDR2 is SMNVEV (reference sequence). Cells classed as naive CD8+ T cells were CD45RO-CCR7+CD27+CD95-. It was by 5' RACE with UMI labels that the TRB cDNA libraries were prepared. TCRdb re-called the 5' RACE reads; every CDR3 protein appears as one record, without DNA. The table counts tens of thousands of distinct CDR3 sequences; around 0.8% lies in the top ten. This entry belongs to a study of CXCR3-negative and CXCR3-positive naive CD8 T cells. Overall study: Sequencing brought in around 140 million TRB reads altogether, and each library got about 1.5 +/- 0.3 million.

General study points: Comparison of naive cells showed more hydrophobic TRB CDR3s in CXCR3-positive than in CXCR3-negative naive cells. Between one naive subset and the other, surface CD5 was comparable, and TCR strength was inferred from TRB CDR3 properties.

This sequence was found in a human donor in good health. Some clones in this sample may be carry-over from other donors' samples. The chain recombines TRBV27 with TRBJ2-1; TCRdb's D call, TRBD1, is unchecked because there is no DNA. Input material: naive CXCR3+ CD8+ T cells from blood. Subset of the sample: CD45RO-CCR7+CD27+CD95- naive CD8+ T cells expressing CXCR3 (TNR3+). CDR3 region: CASSFGTGGYNEQFF.